This entry features one T cell receptor (beta chain) sequence. The specificity of this receptor is unknown. One base away there is no much larger clone; base qualities are not given. These data belong to a study of blood T cell repertoires in COVID-19 (TCRdb year 2020). Regarding the complete study: The collaborator samples originated in the United States, Italy and Spain and spanned the acute and convalescent phases of COVID-19. The material from the prospective study consisted of cDNA or gDNA derived from T cells, B-cell-depleted T cells, or PBMCs. Subjects who had been exposed to COVID-19, were actively infected with it, or had recovered from it provided the deeply sampled blood TCRbeta repertoires that made up the dataset. The repertoires were released in a freely available public database meant as a resource for research on the immune response to SARS-CoV-2. Samples came from the ongoing ImmuneRACE study (first 160 participants) plus 1,254 subjects from 6 global collaborators. The sample metadata nearly always contained a de-identified subject ID, COVID-19 status, age in years and sex. Where available, HLA class I and class II types were taken from metadata supplied by the sample provider and were not determined by assay-based typing. Overall study results and their limits: How much clinical and demographic metadata was included differed by source and by participant, and the metadata was provided uncurated.

Collaborating institutions collected whole blood in K2EDTA tubes following their own protocols. Collaborator samples were shipped for TCRbeta analysis as frozen whole blood, isolated PBMCs, or DNA extracted from either sample type. TCRbeta CDR3 regions were amplified from genomic DNA using the immunoSEQ Assay, a bias-controlled multiplex PCR. The authors' analysis ran thus. Within the assay, amplification of reference gene primers was used to estimate how many nucleated cells each sample contained. To quantify the absolute abundance of each unique TCRbeta CDR3 rearrangement, sequence reads were collapsed and filtered. Productive Simpson clonality was computed per sample as the square root of Simpson's diversity index over productive rearrangements. TCRdb's version of the immuneACCESS table is confined to in-frame rearrangements and falls short of the full clone set. An unresolved V gene accounts for under half of the shortfall where checked; the remainder is of unknown origin. V, J and clone size are taken as reported in that table, and D and trimming were inferred from the DNA itself. The sample includes 150,000 to 200,000 clones, with around 82% observed a single time. Roughly 3% of the sample is in the top ten clones.

The specimen sequenced was peripheral blood. This TCR was recovered from a human donor with acute or convalescent COVID-19. The donor label of this sample is uncertain.

The CDR3 reads CASSLAGGYGNIQYF. The nucleotide sequence is given as TGTGCCAGCAGCTTAGCGGGGGGGTACGGAAACATTCAGTACTTC. Recombination linked TRBV7-3 to TRBJ2-4; the junction holds 9 bases that match TRBD2. From the cysteine through the phenylalanine, the CDR3 covers 15 amino acids. Just the 45-base CDR3 DNA is kept, in frame starting at base 1. CDR1 and CDR2 are read off the germline V gene as SGHTA and FQGTGA. V is trimmed back by 2 bases and J by 6 bases, and the junction contains 5 bases that no gene match accounts for.